These T cell receptor beta chains were read from a single sample in a study of Ad26.COV2.S vaccination and SARS-CoV-2 variants. This table comes from immunoSEQ multiplex PCR, and its TCRdb copy is limited to in-frame clones, with some not included. The data contain approximately 450,000 clones, over 75% of them singletons. The source was peripheral blood, collected in a trial of Ad26.COV2.S vaccine versus placebo. The receptors originated from a person between 18 and 59 years old who received the Ad26.COV2.S COVID-19 vaccine or a placebo. Each CDR3 is given without its conserved first and last residue. Each record gives: V gene, J gene, CDR3 protein.

V: TRBV7-2
J: TRBJ2-2
CDR3: ASSLRIAGGPGELF

V: TRBV6-1
J: TRBJ2-7
CDR3: ASSEYAGAAYEQY

V: TRBV7-9
J: TRBJ2-1
CDR3: ASSMGLAPYNEQF

V: TRBV12-3/TRBV12-4
J: TRBJ2-2
CDR3: ASSLVGGELF

V: TRBV20-1
J: TRBJ2-7
CDR3: SASEEGQGGSYEQY

V: TRBV3-1/TRBV3-2
J: TRBJ1-2
CDR3: ASSPSRTGTYGYT

V: TRBV28
J: TRBJ2-7
CDR3: ASSSPAGAKYEQY

V: TRBV19
J: TRBJ2-3
CDR3: ASRTINTDTQY

V: TRBV5-1
J: TRBJ1-4
CDR3: ASSSGQPATNEKLF

V: TRBV20-1
J: TRBJ1-2
CDR3: SASAGTGDNYGYT

V: TRBV15
J: TRBJ1-2
CDR3: ATSREGRANYGYT

V: TRBV28
J: TRBJ2-7
CDR3: ASSLYPRRELYEQY

V: TRBV14
J: TRBJ2-3
CDR3: ASSPELAGSLY

V: TRBV7-2
J: TRBJ1-1
CDR3: ASSLSVGWTEAF

V: TRBV5-1
J: TRBJ2-7
CDR3: ASSFRDRGHEQY

V: TRBV9
J: TRBJ1-2
CDR3: ASSVGEGTGMAWGYT

V: TRBV6-1
J: TRBJ2-3
CDR3: ASSEPGQLGTSGTLTDTQY

V: TRBV18
J: TRBJ2-5
CDR3: ASSPYSSGQYQETQY

V: TRBV5-4
J: TRBJ2-6
CDR3: ASSLSHSGANVLT

V: TRBV4-3
J: TRBJ2-1
CDR3: ASSQVLAAYNEQF

V: TRBV4-3
J: TRBJ2-1
CDR3: ASSQDTQGPSYNEQF

V: TRBV12-2
J: TRBJ1-3
CDR3: ASRPRTGAGGNTIY

V: TRBV19
J: TRBJ2-2
CDR3: ASRKDRSGELF

V: TRBV19
J: TRBJ2-2
CDR3: ASSEVIPRGELF

V: TRBV2
J: TRBJ2-7
CDR3: ASSPLAGETYEQY

V: TRBV18
J: TRBJ1-2
CDR3: ASSPPATGGGGYGYT

V: TRBV15
J: TRBJ2-4
CDR3: ATSRDRGENIQY

V: TRBV7-2
J: TRBJ2-5
CDR3: ASSRPGTGWETQY

V: TRBV28
J: TRBJ1-6
CDR3: ASRNTGKKLNSPLH

V: TRBV11-2
J: TRBJ2-7
CDR3: ASSFFAGTYEQY

V: TRBV2
J: TRBJ2-2
CDR3: ASSNRGRGGELF

V: TRBV7-2
J: TRBJ2-7
CDR3: ASSTSGSSYEQY

V: TRBV29-1
J: TRBJ2-2
CDR3: SVVAGGLGTGELF

V: TRBV3-1/TRBV3-2
J: TRBJ2-5
CDR3: ASSQDPGQGMSETQY

V: TRBV5-4
J: TRBJ2-7
CDR3: ASSPGQVTSYEQY

V: TRBV27
J: TRBJ1-5
CDR3: ASRPGLSNQPQH

V: TRBV14
J: TRBJ2-1
CDR3: ASSHLPETLVSNEQF

V: TRBV6-4
J: TRBJ1-1
CDR3: ASTSVPPGPNTEAF

V: TRBV24-1
J: TRBJ2-2
CDR3: ATSDLLTGRDPGELF

V: TRBV4-1
J: TRBJ1-1
CDR3: ASSQLPTGDEAF